This T cell receptor beta chain was sequenced in a study of blood T cell repertoires in COVID-19. Background on the study: Some COVID-19 samples were acute and others convalescent; all came from the United States, Italy and Spain. PBMCs, B-cell-depleted T cells, or T cells provided the cDNA or gDNA that made up the material.

Sequencing used immunoSEQ multiplex PCR; TCRdb keeps in-frame clones, though not all of them. Of roughly 260,000 clones listed, about 87% were seen once; the top ten hold about 2.1%. The V gene end was trimmed by 2 bases and the J gene end by 6 bases; junction bases not matched to a gene: 8. In germline, CDR1 is SGHAT, CDR2 FQNNGV. This CDR3 has 16 residues. The sequence was obtained from a woman aged 45-65 years with acute or convalescent COVID-19. The V and J genes are TRBV11-2 and TRBJ2-1, with 9 nucleotides matching TRBD2. The sequencing input was peripheral blood. CDR3 loop: CASSLLWGREGNEQFF. In DNA form, the CDR3 reads TGTGCCAGCAGCTTACTGTGGGGGCGGGAGGGCAATGAGCAGTTCTTC.